This entry features one TCR beta chain sequence. Its matching antigen is unknown. The CDR3 loop spans 18 amino acids. Germline V gene lookup returns CDR1 LNHDA and CDR2 SQIVND (reference sequence). The junction had 19 bases not matched to a gene; V was cut back by 6 bases and J by 2 bases. This entry is derived from a study of T cell repertoires in cytomegalovirus infection. Each CDR3 protein is one row after TCRdb ran MiXCR on the reads. There are 740,000 or so distinct CDR3 sequences in the sample; under 40% occur only once, and 2.8% lies in the top ten. Study findings and constraints: Cumulated frequencies of public TCR beta families served to identify carriers of CMV plus the relevant HLA.

The TCR comes from a human donor in good health (CMV status not recorded). Some clones in this sample may be carry-over from other donors' samples. J is TRBJ2-7 and V is TRBV19, with TRBD1 matching 7 bases. Source material: PBMCs. The CDR3 nucleotides read TGTGCCAGTAGCAAAGGTGACCCTCGGGACAGCCCAACCTACGAGCAGTACTTC. As protein: CASSKGDPRDSPTYEQYF.